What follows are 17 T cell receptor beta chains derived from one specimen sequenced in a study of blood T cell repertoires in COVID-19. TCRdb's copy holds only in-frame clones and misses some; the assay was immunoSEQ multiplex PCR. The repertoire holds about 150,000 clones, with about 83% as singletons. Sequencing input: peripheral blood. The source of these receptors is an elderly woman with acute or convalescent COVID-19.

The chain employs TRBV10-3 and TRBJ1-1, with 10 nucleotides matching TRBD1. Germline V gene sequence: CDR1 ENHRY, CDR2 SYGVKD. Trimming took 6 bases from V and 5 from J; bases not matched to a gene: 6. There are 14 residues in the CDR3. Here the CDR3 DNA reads TGTGCCATCAGATGGGACAGGGGTCAAACTGAAGCTTTCTTT. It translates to CAIRWDRGQTEAFF.

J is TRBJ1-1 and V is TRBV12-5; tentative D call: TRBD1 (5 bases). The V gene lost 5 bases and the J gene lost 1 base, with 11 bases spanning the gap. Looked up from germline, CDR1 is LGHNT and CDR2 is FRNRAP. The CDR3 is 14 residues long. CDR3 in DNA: TGTGCTAGTGGTCCCCCCGGGGGGAACACTGAAGCTTTCTTT. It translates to CASGPPGGNTEAFF.

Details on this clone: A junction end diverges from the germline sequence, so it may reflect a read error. CDR3 nucleotide sequence: TGTGCCAGCAGCTTGGAAAAATCGAGGGGGCGTTCGGTCTTC. Residues: CASSLEKSRGRSVF. This chain uses TRBV5-4 with TRBJ2-1, with 7 bases aligning to TRBD1. This CDR3 is built from 14 residues. Germline V gene sequence: CDR1 SGHNT, CDR2 YYREEE (reference sequence). Full variable domain (rest looked up from reference TRBV5-4 and TRBJ2-1): ETGVTQSPTHLIKTRGQQVTLRCSSQSGHNTVSWYQQALGQGPQFIFQYYREEENGRGNFPPRFSGLQFPNYSSELNVNALELDDSALYLCASSLEKSRGRSVFGPGTRLTVL.

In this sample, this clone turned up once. The CDR3 DNA is TGTGCCAGCATGGCGACAGGGGAATATGGCTACACCTTC. Protein product: CASMATGEYGYTF. The chain is built from TRBV12-3 or TRBV12-4 and TRBJ1-2, with TRBD1 matching 8 bases. V gave up 7 bases and J gave up 5 bases; unmatched junction bases: 6. The CDR3 is made up of 13 amino acids.

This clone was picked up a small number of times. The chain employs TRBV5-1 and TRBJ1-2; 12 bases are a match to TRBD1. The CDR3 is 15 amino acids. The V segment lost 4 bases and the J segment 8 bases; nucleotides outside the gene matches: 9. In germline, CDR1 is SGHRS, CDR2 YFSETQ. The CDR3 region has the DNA TGCGCCAGCAGCGATCCGGGACAGGGGGCGCGGGGCTACACCTTC. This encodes CASSDPGQGARGYTF.

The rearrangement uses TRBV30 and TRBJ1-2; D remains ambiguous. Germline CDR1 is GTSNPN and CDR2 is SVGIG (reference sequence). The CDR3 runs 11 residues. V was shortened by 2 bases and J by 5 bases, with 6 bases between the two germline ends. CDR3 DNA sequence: TGTGCCTGGAGTACCAGTTATGGCTACACCTTC. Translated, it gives CAWSTSYGYTF. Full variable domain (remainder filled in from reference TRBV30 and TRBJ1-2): SQTIHQWPATLVQPVGSPLSLECTVEGTSNPNLYWYRQAAGRGLQLLFYSVGIGQISSEVPQNLSASRPQDRQFILSSKKLLLSDSGFYLCAWSTSYGYTFGSGTRLTVV.

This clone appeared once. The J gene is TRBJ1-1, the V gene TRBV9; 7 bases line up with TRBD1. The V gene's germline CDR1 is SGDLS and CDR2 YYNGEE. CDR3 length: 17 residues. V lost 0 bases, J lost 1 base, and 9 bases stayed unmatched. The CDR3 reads CASSVDPGQRGNTEAFF. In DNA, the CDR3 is TGTGCCAGCAGCGTAGACCCGGGACAGAGGGGGAACACTGAAGCTTTCTTT.

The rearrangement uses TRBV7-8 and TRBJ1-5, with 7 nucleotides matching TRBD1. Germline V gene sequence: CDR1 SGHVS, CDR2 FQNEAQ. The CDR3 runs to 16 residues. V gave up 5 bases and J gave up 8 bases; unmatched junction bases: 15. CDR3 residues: CASSPRNRGRGEPQHF. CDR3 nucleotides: TGTGCCAGCAGCCCTAGAAACAGGGGCAGAGGTGAGCCCCAGCATTTT.

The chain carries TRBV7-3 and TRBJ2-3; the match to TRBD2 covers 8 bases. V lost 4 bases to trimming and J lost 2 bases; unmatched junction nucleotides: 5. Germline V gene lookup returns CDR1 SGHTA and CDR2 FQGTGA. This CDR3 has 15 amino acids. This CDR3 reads CASSSLAGNTDTQYF. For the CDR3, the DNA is TGTGCCAGCAGCTCGTTAGCGGGAAACACAGATACGCAGTATTTT.

This CDR3 reads CASSRGTPDSGNTIYF. For the CDR3, the DNA is TGTGCCAGCTCAAGAGGGACTCCTGACTCTGGAAACACCATATATTTT. This chain uses TRBV18 with TRBJ1-3, with D tentatively TRBD1 (5 bases). V gave up 5 bases and J gave up 0 bases, with 14 bases separating them. CDR3 length: 16 amino acids. CDR1 and CDR2 (germline): KGHSH, LQKENI.

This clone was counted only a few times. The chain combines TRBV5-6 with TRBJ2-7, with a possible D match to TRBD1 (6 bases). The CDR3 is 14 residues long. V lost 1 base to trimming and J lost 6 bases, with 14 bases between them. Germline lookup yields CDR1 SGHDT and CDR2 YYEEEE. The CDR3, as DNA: TGTGCCAGCAGCTTGAACAGGGTGTCTGGCGAGCAGTACTTC. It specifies CASSLNRVSGEQYF.

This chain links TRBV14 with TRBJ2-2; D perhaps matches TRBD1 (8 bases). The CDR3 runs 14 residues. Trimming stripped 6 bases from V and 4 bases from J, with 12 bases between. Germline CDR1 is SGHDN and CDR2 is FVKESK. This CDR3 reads CASRQGGSTGELFF. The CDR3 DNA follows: TGTGCCAGCAGACAGGGGGGGAGCACCGGGGAGCTGTTTTTT.

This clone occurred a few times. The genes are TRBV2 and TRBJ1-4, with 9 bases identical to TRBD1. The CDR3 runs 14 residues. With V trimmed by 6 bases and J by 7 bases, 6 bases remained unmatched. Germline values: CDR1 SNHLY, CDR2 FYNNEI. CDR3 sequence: CASRKGQGREKLFF. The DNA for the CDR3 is TGTGCCAGCAGGAAAGGACAGGGGCGTGAAAAACTGTTTTTT.

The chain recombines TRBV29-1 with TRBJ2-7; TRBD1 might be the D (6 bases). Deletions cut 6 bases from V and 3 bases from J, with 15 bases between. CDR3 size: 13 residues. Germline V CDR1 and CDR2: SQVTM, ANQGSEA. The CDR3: CSVMQGLVYEQYF. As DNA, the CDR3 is TGCAGCGTCATGCAGGGGCTGGTCTACGAGCAGTACTTC.

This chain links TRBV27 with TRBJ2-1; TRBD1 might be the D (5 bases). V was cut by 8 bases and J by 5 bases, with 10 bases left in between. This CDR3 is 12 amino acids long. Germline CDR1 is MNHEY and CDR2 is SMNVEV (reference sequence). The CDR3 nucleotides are TGTGCCAGCGCCGCCAGGGACAATGAGCAGTTCTTC. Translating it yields CASAARDNEQFF.

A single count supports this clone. The chain's CDR3 is CASSFRTGRIAFF. The CDR3 nucleotides read TGTGCCAGCAGTTTTAGGACAGGGAGAATTGCTTTCTTT. The chain joins TRBV28 to TRBJ1-1, with 8 nucleotides matching TRBD1. The V segment lost 3 bases and the J segment 11 bases; nucleotides outside the gene matches: 8. This CDR3 is 13 amino acids long. The V gene's germline CDR1 is MDHEN and CDR2 SYDVKM.

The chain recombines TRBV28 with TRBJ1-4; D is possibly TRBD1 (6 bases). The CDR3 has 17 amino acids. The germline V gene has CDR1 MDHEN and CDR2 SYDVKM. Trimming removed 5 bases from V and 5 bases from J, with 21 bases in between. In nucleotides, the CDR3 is TGTGCCAGCAGTACCTATTGGGGGGGCAGGAGAAATGAAAAACTGTTTTTT. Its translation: CASSTYWGGRRNEKLFF.